This T cell receptor (beta chain) was profiled in a study of post-analysis software for immune sequencing data. General study results and limits: About five TRBV segments occurring more often in patients than controls included TRBV5-6, TRBV5-1 and TRBV20-1.

This clonotype appeared a few times. Its antigen is currently unknown. TCR beta libraries were prepared from cDNA with unique molecular identifiers. TCRdb reprocessed the PCR reads with MiXCR, giving one entry per CDR3 protein. The sample holds about 400,000 distinct CDR3 sequences, around 37% seen once. V dropped 2 bases and J dropped 1 base, with 12 bases sitting between them. This CDR3 contains 15 residues. From germline, CDR1 is MGHRA and CDR2 YSYEKL. This sequence was found in a girl aged 5-17 years with multiple sclerosis. The sequenced sample was blood. The chain uses TRBV4-1 and TRBJ2-7; D may be TRBD2 (5 bases). This CDR3 is CASSQFTGSSYEQYF. CDR3 DNA: TGCGCCAGCAGCCAATTTACGGGGAGTTCCTACGAGCAGTACTTC.